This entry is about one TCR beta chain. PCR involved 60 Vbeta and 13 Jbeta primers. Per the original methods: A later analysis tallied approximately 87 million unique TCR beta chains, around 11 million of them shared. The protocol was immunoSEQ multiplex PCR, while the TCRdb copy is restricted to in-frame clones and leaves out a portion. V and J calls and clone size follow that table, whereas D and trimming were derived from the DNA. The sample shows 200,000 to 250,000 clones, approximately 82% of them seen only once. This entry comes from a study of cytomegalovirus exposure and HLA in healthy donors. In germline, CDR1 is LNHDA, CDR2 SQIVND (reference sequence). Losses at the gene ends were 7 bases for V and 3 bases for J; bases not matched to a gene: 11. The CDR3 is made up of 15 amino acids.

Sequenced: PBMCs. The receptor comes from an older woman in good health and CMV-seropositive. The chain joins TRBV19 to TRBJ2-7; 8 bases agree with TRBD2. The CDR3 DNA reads TGTGCCAGTACCTTCAGCGGGAGCGGAGTCTACGAGCAGTACTTC. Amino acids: CASTFSGSGVYEQYF.